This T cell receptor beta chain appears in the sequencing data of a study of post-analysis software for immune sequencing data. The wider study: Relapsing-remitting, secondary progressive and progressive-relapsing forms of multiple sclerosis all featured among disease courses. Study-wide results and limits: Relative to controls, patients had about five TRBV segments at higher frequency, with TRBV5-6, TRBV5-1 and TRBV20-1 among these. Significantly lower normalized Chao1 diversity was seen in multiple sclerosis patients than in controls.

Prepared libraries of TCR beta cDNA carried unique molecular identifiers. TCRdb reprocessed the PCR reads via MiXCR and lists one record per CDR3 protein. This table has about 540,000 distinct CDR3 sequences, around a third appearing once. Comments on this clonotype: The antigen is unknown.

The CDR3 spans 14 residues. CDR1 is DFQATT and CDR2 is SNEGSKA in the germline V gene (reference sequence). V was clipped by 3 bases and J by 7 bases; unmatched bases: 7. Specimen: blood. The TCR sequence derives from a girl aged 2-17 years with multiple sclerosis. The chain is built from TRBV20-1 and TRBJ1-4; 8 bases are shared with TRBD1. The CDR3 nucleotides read TGCAGTGCTAGTGAGACAGGGGTGGGTGAAAAACTGTTTTTT. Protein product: CSASETGVGEKLFF.